The present T cell receptor (beta chain) was sequenced within a study of blood T cell repertoires in COVID-19 (dated by TCRdb to the early 2020s). Study-level background: Collaborator samples came from the United States, Italy and Spain and covered acute and convalescent phases of COVID-19. Samples were obtained from the ongoing ImmuneRACE study (first 160 participants) and from some 1,300 subjects provided by 6 global collaborators. The material from the prospective study consisted of cDNA or gDNA derived from T cells, B-cell-depleted T cells, or PBMCs. Deeply sampled blood TCRbeta repertoires from subjects exposed to, actively infected with, or recovered from COVID-19 were included in the dataset. Where HLA class I and class II types were available, the types were taken from metadata supplied by the sample provider, not from assay-based typing. A freely available public database, intended as a resource for researchers studying the immune response to SARS-CoV-2, is where the repertoires were released. Nearly every sample came with metadata listing a de-identified subject ID, COVID-19 status, age in years and sex.

TCRbeta CDR3 regions were amplified from genomic DNA by means of the immunoSEQ Assay, a bias-controlled multiplex PCR. The authors processed their data as follows. The number of nucleated cells in each sample was estimated by amplification of reference gene primers within the assay. Sequence reads were collapsed and filtered to measure the absolute abundance of every unique TCRbeta CDR3 rearrangement. For each sample, productive Simpson clonality was calculated as the square root of Simpson's diversity index over productive rearrangements. TCRdb took over this immuneACCESS table, retaining in-frame rearrangements with V and J assigned. Such tables are incomplete; in checked studies, under half of the missing clones stem from an unresolved V gene, and the remainder is unexplained. The V and J calls and clone size come from that table; D and trimming were worked out from the DNA. Across this sample there are more than 150,000 clones, with 80% to 90% seen only once. The ten biggest clones cover nearly 8.5% of the sample.

Trimming takes 7 bases from V and 3 bases from J, and the germline ends sit 7 bases apart. The cysteine opens and the phenylalanine closes a CDR3 of 12 amino acids. Of the read, only the CDR3 DNA is kept; its 36 bases are in frame from base 1. Per the germline V gene, SNHLY is the CDR1 and FYNNEI is the CDR2. Remarks on this clone: What this receptor recognizes is not known. One base away there is no much larger clone; base qualities are not given.

Broad study findings and their caveats: Clinical and demographic metadata were provided uncurated, with the amount varying by source and participant.

The collaborating institutions used their own protocols to collect whole blood in K2EDTA tubes. Collaborator samples were shipped for TCRbeta analysis as frozen whole blood, isolated PBMCs, or DNA extracted from either sample type. The receptor chain draws on TRBV2 and TRBJ1-5; no D gene is confidently identified. This TCR was recovered from a man aged 55 to 70 with acute or convalescent COVID-19. Sequenced sample: peripheral blood. The CDR3 is CASTQANQPQHF. The nucleotides are TGTGCCAGCACGCAGGCCAATCAGCCCCAGCATTTT. Reference TRBV2 and TRBJ1-5 proteins supply the regions before and after the CDR3; the full variable domain is: EPEVTQTPSHQVTQMGQEVILRCVPISNHLYFYWYRQILGQKVEFLVSFYNNEISEKSEIFDDQFSVERPDGSNFTLKIRSTKLEDSAMYFCASTQANQPQHFGDGTRLSIL.